Listed below are T cell receptor beta chains from one sample, sequenced in a study of neoadjuvant anti-PD-1 for oral cavity cancer. The data were produced by immunoSEQ multiplex PCR, yet TCRdb's version contains in-frame clones alone and is incomplete. The data hold approximately 21,000 clones, with more than 35% observed a single time. The specimen comprised tumor tissue, sampled after nivolumab (anti-PD-1) treatment. The receptors derive from a person aged 35-79 years with oral cavity squamous cell carcinoma. Each CDR3 is given with its conserved first and last residue. A D gene is named only where the DNA matches it firmly. Some rows mark clone size as missing; the rest say once, few, many or name a class of expanded clone.

D gene	J gene	V gene	clone size	CDR3 protein	CDR3 DNA
-	TRBJ2-7	TRBV19	many	CASSPRNDEQYF	TGTGCCAGTAGCCCGCGGAATGACGAGCAGTACTTC
-	TRBJ1-2	TRBV6-5	few	CASSYSGRRDGYTF	TGTGCCAGCAGTTACTCCGGGAGACGGGATGGCTACACCTTC
-	TRBJ1-2	TRBV7-2	-	CASSFGNKEGRGYTF	TGTGCCAGCAGCTTTGGGAACAAGGAGGGTAGGGGCTACACCTTC
-	TRBJ2-1	TRBV6-5	few	CASSPGTQYNEQFF	TGTGCCAGCAGTCCTGGGACTCAGTACAATGAGCAGTTCTTC
TRBD1	TRBJ2-7	TRBV4-3	many	CASSRGQGPYEQYF	TGCGCCAGCAGCCGGGGACAGGGACCCTACGAGCAGTACTTC
-	TRBJ2-3	TRBV11-3	-	CASSPEIFRDPNTQYF	TGTGCCAGCAGCCCTGAAATTTTCCGGGACCCGAATACGCAGTATTTT
-	TRBJ1-5	TRBV19	-	CASRWGMGQPQHF	TGTGCCAGCCGGTGGGGGATGGGTCAGCCCCAGCATTTT
-	TRBJ1-5	TRBV6-1	few	CASSDQVSNQPQHF	TGTGCCAGCAGTGACCAGGTTAGCAATCAGCCCCAGCATTTT
-	TRBJ1-1	TRBV5-1	-	CASSLTAMNTEAFF	TGCGCCAGCAGCTTGACAGCCATGAACACTGAAGCTTTCTTT
TRBD1	TRBJ2-5	TRBV4-2	-	CASSQGVRDSQETQYF	TGTGCCAGCAGCCAAGGGGTCCGGGACAGCCAAGAGACCCAGTACTTC
-	TRBJ1-1	TRBV4-3	few	CASSQHLAGGNTEAFF	TGCGCCAGCAGCCAGCACTTGGCGGGGGGGAACACTGAAGCTTTCTTT
TRBD1	TRBJ2-7	TRBV7-8	-	CASRAGDRVQAGSYEQYF	TGTGCCAGCAGAGCCGGGGACAGGGTCCAAGCTGGCTCCTACGAGCAGTACTTC
TRBD2	TRBJ2-3	TRBV5-1	-	CASSLGTSGGARADTQYF	TGCGCCAGCAGCCTCGGGACTAGCGGGGGGGCAAGAGCAGATACGCAGTATTTT
-	TRBJ1-1	TRBV29-1	medium-sized	CSATHWGLEAFF	TGCAGCGCTACACACTGGGGCCTGGAGGCTTTCTTT
TRBD1	TRBJ2-7	TRBV7-2	-	CASSLEGQGREQYF	TGTGCCAGCAGCTTAGAGGGACAGGGCCGCGAGCAGTACTTC
-	TRBJ2-6	TRBV2	-	CASRAGTGISGANVLTF	TGTGCCAGCAGGGCCGGGACGGGGATCTCTGGGGCCAACGTCCTGACTTTC
-	TRBJ2-3	TRBV6-6	-	CASSSHDPDTQYF	TGTGCCAGCAGTTCGCACGATCCAGATACGCAGTATTTT
TRBD1	TRBJ1-5	TRBV4-3	-	CASSQDRGQPQHF	TGCGCCAGCAGCCAGGACAGGGGGCAGCCCCAGCATTTT
-	TRBJ1-4	TRBV5-6	few	CASSFRTANEKLFF	TGTGCCAGCAGCTTCCGGACGGCTAATGAAAAACTGTTTTTT
TRBD2	TRBJ2-7	TRBV9	few	CASSVFPAGGEQYF	TGTGCCAGCAGCGTCTTCCCGGCGGGGGGCGAGCAGTACTTC
TRBD1	TRBJ1-2	TRBV5-6	-	CASRPLTGGAGYTF	TGTGCCAGCAGACCACTGACAGGGGGGGCTGGCTACACCTTC
TRBD2	TRBJ2-2	TRBV5-1	-	CASSFSSGGPSTGELFF	TGCGCCAGCAGCTTCTCTAGCGGGGGGCCCTCCACCGGGGAGCTGTTTTTT
-	TRBJ2-7	TRBV5-8	-	CASSFSFMGGYEQYF	TGTGCCAGCAGCTTCTCCTTTATGGGGGGCTACGAGCAGTACTTC
-	TRBJ1-1	TRBV2	-	CASSPRSMNTEAFF	TGTGCCAGCAGTCCACGGTCCATGAACACTGAAGCTTTCTTT
TRBD1	TRBJ1-5	TRBV11-3	-	CASSTQGAFQPQHF	TGTGCCAGCAGCACGCAGGGGGCGTTTCAGCCCCAGCATTTT
TRBD1	TRBJ1-1	TRBV5-1	few	CASSLAGQGSTEAFF	TGCGCCAGCAGCTTGGCAGGACAGGGGAGCACTGAAGCTTTCTTT
TRBD1	TRBJ1-4	TRBV6-1	-	CASSWTGWNEKLFF	TGTGCCAGCAGTTGGACAGGGTGGAATGAAAAACTGTTTTTT
TRBD1	TRBJ2-5	TRBV5-1	-	CASSLGQGSQQETQYF	TGCGCCAGCAGCTTGGGACAGGGTTCGCAACAAGAGACCCAGTACTTC
-	TRBJ1-5	TRBV10-2	medium-sized	CASSPRDGSNQPQHF	TGCGCCAGCAGTCCCCGGGACGGTAGCAATCAGCCCCAGCATTTT
-	TRBJ1-1	TRBV9	-	CASSVQGKTEAFF	TGTGCCAGCAGCGTACAGGGGAAAACTGAAGCTTTCTTT
-	TRBJ1-5	TRBV6-5	few	CASSRGDQPQHF	TGTGCCAGCAGTCGCGGAGATCAGCCCCAGCATTTT
-	TRBJ1-1	TRBV7-8	-	CASSLDRRPEAFF	TGTGCCAGCAGCTTAGACAGGAGGCCTGAAGCTTTCTTT
TRBD1	TRBJ1-5	TRBV4-2	-	CASSQGGQGNQPQHF	TGTGCCAGCAGCCAGGGAGGACAGGGAAATCAGCCCCAGCATTTT
-	TRBJ2-1	TRBV2	few	CASSDEGDEPYSSYNEQFF	TGTGCCAGCAGTGATGAAGGGGACGAGCCCTATAGTTCCTACAATGAGCAGTTCTTC
TRBD1	TRBJ2-7	TRBV25-1	few	CASRGQGVYEQYF	TGTGCCAGCAGAGGACAGGGAGTCTACGAGCAGTACTTC
TRBD1	TRBJ2-1	TRBV11-2	few	CASSLDDRGGQFF	TGTGCCAGCAGCTTAGACGACAGGGGTGGGCAGTTCTTC
-	TRBJ2-7	TRBV7-9	many	CASSPRRGGVYEQYF	TGTGCCAGCAGCCCTAGGCGGGGTGGCGTGTACGAGCAGTACTTC
-	TRBJ2-2	TRBV11-2	-	CASSLDRNTGELFF	TGTGCCAGCAGCTTAGACAGGAACACCGGGGAGCTGTTTTTT
TRBD1	TRBJ2-1	TRBV7-9	few	CASSFRDRGQRNEQFF	TGTGCCAGCAGCTTCCGTGACAGGGGGCAGAGGAATGAGCAGTTCTTC
-	TRBJ2-7	TRBV9	-	CASSLRGPEYEQYF	TGTGCCAGCAGCCTCCGTGGCCCCGAATACGAGCAGTACTTC
-	TRBJ2-7	TRBV7-2	few	CASSTVYEQYF	TGTGCCAGCAGCACTGTCTACGAGCAGTACTTC
-	TRBJ2-3	TRBV4-3	-	CASSQAGATQYF	TGCGCCAGCAGCCAAGCGGGTGCTACGCAGTATTTT
TRBD2	TRBJ2-5	TRBV5-1	few	CASSLAGTSGGRETQYF	TGCGCCAGCAGCTTGGCCGGGACTAGCGGGGGGAGAGAGACCCAGTACTTC
-	TRBJ2-3	TRBV6-1	-	CASMGGTDTQYF	TGTGCCAGCATGGGGGGCACAGATACGCAGTATTTT
-	TRBJ1-2	TRBV5-4	few	CASSLKVGFAYGYTF	TGTGCCAGCAGCTTGAAAGTGGGGTTCGCCTATGGCTACACCTTC
-	TRBJ1-2	TRBV4-1	few	CASSPDGAGYGYTF	TGCGCCAGCAGCCCTGACGGGGCTGGCTATGGCTACACCTTC
TRBD2	TRBJ2-1	TRBV5-6	-	CASSLGTSFNNEQFF	TGTGCCAGCAGCTTGGGGACTAGTTTTAACAATGAGCAGTTCTTC
-	TRBJ1-1	TRBV4-1	large	CASSQDLAEAFF	TGCGCCAGCAGCCAAGATTTGGCTGAAGCTTTCTTT
-	TRBJ2-5	TRBV7-8	once	CASSLATQETQYF	TGTGCCAGCAGCTTAGCGACCCAAGAGACCCAGTACTTC
TRBD1	TRBJ2-2	TRBV5-1	-	CASSYGQGLTGELFF	TGCGCCAGCAGCTACGGACAGGGACTCACCGGGGAGCTGTTTTTT
-	TRBJ1-1	TRBV15	-	CATSRAPAGVTEAFF	TGTGCCACCAGCAGAGCCCCGGCTGGGGTCACTGAAGCTTTCTTT